These 18 T cell receptor beta chains were sequenced from one sample in a study of T cells expressing NK-cell markers. TCRdb re-called the 5' RACE reads, yielding one record per CDR3 amino acid sequence without DNA. This repertoire includes about 460,000 distinct CDR3 sequences. Sequenced: blood T cells: a sorted CD56 or NKG2C T cell subset, CD4+ or CD8+ T cells, or bulk PBMC T cells (not recorded which). The origin of the receptors is a woman aged 45-65 years in good health.

The V call is TRBV2, the J call TRBJ2-3. CDR3 length: 15 amino acids. Germline V gene lookup returns CDR1 SNHLY and CDR2 FYNNEI. CDR3 region: CASSVLGGRTDTQYF.

V is TRBV28 and J is TRBJ2-7; TCRdb's assignment of TRBD1 cannot be checked, as there is no DNA. The CDR3 extends over 14 amino acids. Germline V gives CDR1 MDHEN, CDR2 SYDVKM. CDR3 amino acids: CASSPPGGLIEQYF.

The chain uses TRBV28 and TRBJ2-2. CDR1 is MDHEN, CDR2 SYDVKM, per germline. This CDR3 contains 13 residues. The CDR3 loop is CASWRSPLGELFF.

The V gene is TRBV6-2 or TRBV6-3, the J gene TRBJ2-1. The CDR3 has 17 amino acids. Germline CDR1 reads MNHEY; CDR2 reads SVGEGT. The CDR3 reads CASSHGRRELTYNEQFF.

The genes are TRBV18 and TRBJ2-1; no DNA is available, so the TRBD2 call from TCRdb remains unchecked. In germline, CDR1 is KGHSH, CDR2 LQKENI. The CDR3 sequence is 17 residues long. Here the CDR3 reads CASSPLAGGPTYNEQFF.

Here the CDR3 reads CASSFGNSNYGYTF. V gene TRBV12-3 or TRBV12-4 combines with J gene TRBJ1-2; TCRdb gives TRBD1 as the D gene, but with no DNA this cannot be confirmed. The CDR3 runs to 14 residues.

The rearrangement links TRBV5-1 to TRBJ2-1. Germline CDR1 reads SGHRS; CDR2 reads YFSETQ. The CDR3 has 11 residues. The CDR3 reads CASSLNNEQFF.

The V gene is TRBV6-5, the J gene TRBJ1-1; the D gene TCRdb calls, TRBD1, cannot be checked with no DNA. From germline, CDR1 is MNHEY and CDR2 SVGAGI. The CDR3 runs 13 residues. The CDR3 loop is CASSDPGTGVAFF.

V gene TRBV5-5 combines with J gene TRBJ2-3. CDR1 is SGHKS and CDR2 is YYEKEE in the germline V gene (reference sequence). CDR3 length: 12 amino acids. The CDR3 spells CASNSPMDTQYF.

The genes are TRBV5-1 and TRBJ2-3. This CDR3 has 14 residues. Germline values: CDR1 SGHRS, CDR2 YFSETQ. CDR3 amino acids: CASSGTTSTDTQYF.

This rearrangement joins TRBV10-3 to TRBJ2-3; TCRdb designates TRBD1, a call that cannot be tested without DNA. The CDR3 has 14 residues. Per germline, CDR1 ENHRY and CDR2 SYGVKD. The CDR3 here is CAIMGDRGSDTQYF.

J is TRBJ2-1 and V is TRBV4-1; TCRdb selects TRBD1, and the lack of DNA leaves this call unchecked. The CDR3 loop spans 17 amino acids. Germline loops: CDR1 MGHRA, CDR2 YSYEKL. CDR3 in amino acids: CASSQLVGGIGQVEQFF.

The V gene is TRBV5-6, the J gene TRBJ2-3; TCRdb selects TRBD2, and the lack of DNA leaves this call unchecked. In germline, CDR1 is SGHDT, CDR2 YYEEEE. This CDR3 has 16 residues. The CDR3 loop is CASSPPATSGRDTQYF.

CDR3 sequence reads: CASSALLATSTDTQYF. V gene TRBV6-1 combines with J gene TRBJ2-3; TCRdb's assignment of TRBD2 cannot be checked, as there is no DNA. The CDR3 has 16 residues. The V gene's germline CDR1 is MNHNS and CDR2 SASEGT.

The chain has TRBV14 and TRBJ1-1; TCRdb's D gene call, TRBD1, goes unchecked for lack of DNA. The CDR3 is 16 amino acids. CDR1 and CDR2 (germline): SGHDN, FVKESK. The CDR3 is CASSQNTGTLNTEAFF.

The J gene is TRBJ2-1, the V gene TRBV15; as DNA is missing, the TRBD2 call by TCRdb cannot be tested. The CDR3 has 17 amino acids. The germline CDR1 and CDR2 sequences are LNHNV and YYDKDF (reference sequence). The CDR3 sequence is CATSRDWAGARGHEQFF.

The chain joins TRBV14 to TRBJ2-5; TCRdb picks TRBD2, but there is no DNA to check that call. The CDR3 has 16 residues. Germline V gene sequence: CDR1 SGHDN, CDR2 FVKESK. The chain's CDR3 is CASSQATEGRGTTQYF.

The CDR3: CASSAKTAPVNYGYTF. V gene TRBV6-1 combines with J gene TRBJ1-2. The CDR3 extends over 16 amino acids. Germline V gene data show CDR1 as MNHNS and CDR2 as SASEGT.